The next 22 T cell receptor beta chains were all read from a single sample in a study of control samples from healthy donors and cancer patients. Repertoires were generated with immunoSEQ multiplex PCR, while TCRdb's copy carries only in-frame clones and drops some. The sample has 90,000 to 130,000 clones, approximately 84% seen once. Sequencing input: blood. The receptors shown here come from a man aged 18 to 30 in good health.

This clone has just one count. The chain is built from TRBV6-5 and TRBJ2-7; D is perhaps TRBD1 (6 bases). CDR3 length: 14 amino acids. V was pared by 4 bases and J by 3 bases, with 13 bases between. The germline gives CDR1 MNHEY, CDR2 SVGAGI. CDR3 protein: CASSWLRGNYEQYV. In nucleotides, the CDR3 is TGTGCCAGCAGTTGGTTAAGGGGGAACTACGAGCAGTACGTC.

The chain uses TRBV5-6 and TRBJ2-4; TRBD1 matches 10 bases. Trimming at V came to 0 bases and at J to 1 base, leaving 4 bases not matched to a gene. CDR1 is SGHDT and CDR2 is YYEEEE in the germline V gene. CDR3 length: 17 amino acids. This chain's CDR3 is CASSLARDRGAKNIQYF. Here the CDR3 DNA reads TGTGCCAGCAGCTTGGCCCGGGACAGGGGTGCCAAAAACATTCAGTACTTC.

The CDR3 DNA reads as TGTGCCAGTAGTATACCACAGGGGGTGGGCACAGATACGCAGTATTTT. This encodes CASSIPQGVGTDTQYF. This rearrangement joins TRBV19 to TRBJ2-3; 8 bases are a match to TRBD1. V was clipped by 2 bases and J by 1 base; unmatched bases: 5. There are 16 residues in the CDR3. The V gene's germline CDR1 is LNHDA and CDR2 SQIVND (reference sequence).

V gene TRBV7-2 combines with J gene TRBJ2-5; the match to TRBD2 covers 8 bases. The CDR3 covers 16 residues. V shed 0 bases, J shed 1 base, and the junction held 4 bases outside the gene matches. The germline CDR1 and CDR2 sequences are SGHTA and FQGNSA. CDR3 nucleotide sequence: TGTGCCAGCAGCTTAGCACTAGCGGTCGCCCAAGAGACCCAGTACTTC. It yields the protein CASSLALAVAQETQYF.

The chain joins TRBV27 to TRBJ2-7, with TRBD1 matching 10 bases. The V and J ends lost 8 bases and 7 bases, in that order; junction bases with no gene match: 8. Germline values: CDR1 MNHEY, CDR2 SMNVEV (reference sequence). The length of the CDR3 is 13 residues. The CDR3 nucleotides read TGTGCCAGCCGTAGACAGGGGGCGGGTGAGCAGTACTTC. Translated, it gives CASRRQGAGEQYF.

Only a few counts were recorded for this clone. The CDR3 reads CASSYGDGPYNEQFF. In nucleotides, the CDR3 is TGTGCCAGCAGCTACGGGGACGGGCCCTACAATGAGCAGTTCTTC. This rearrangement joins TRBV7-9 to TRBJ2-1; either TRBD1 or TRBD2 may fit D (5 bases each). The CDR3 covers 15 residues. CDR1 SEHNR and CDR2 FQNEAQ come from the germline V gene (reference sequence). The V and J ends lost 4 bases and 2 bases respectively, with 12 bases between them.

Written as DNA, the CDR3 is TGTGCCAGCAGTCTTACCTTCGCAGGGGGAGAAGAGACCCAGTACTTC. The encoded protein is CASSLTFAGGEETQYF. V gene TRBV28 combines with J gene TRBJ2-5, with 7 bases that match TRBD1. The CDR3 is 16 amino acids. V trimming: 5 bases; J trimming: 3 bases; junction bases outside the gene matches: 12. Per germline, CDR1 MDHEN and CDR2 SYDVKM. Full variable domain (rest looked up from reference TRBV28 and TRBJ2-5): DVKVTQSSRYLVKRTGEKVFLECVQDMDHENMFWYRQDPGLGLRLIYFSYDVKMKEKGDIPEGYSVSREKKERFSLILESASTNQTSMYLCASSLTFAGGEETQYFGPGTRLLVL.

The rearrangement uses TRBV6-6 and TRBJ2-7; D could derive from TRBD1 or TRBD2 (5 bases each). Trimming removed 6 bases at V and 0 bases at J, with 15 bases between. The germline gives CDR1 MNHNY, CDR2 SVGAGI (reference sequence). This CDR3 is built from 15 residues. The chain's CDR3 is CASSSGRKSSYEQYV. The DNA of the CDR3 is TGTGCCAGCAGCTCGGGACGGAAGAGCTCCTACGAGCAGTACGTC.

The CDR3: CAISRVGENIQYF. CDR3 DNA: TGTGCCATCTCACGGGTCGGAGAAAACATTCAGTACTTC. The chain employs TRBV6-6 and TRBJ2-4; D unclear. This CDR3 is 13 amino acids long. The germline gives CDR1 MNHNY, CDR2 SVGAGI (reference sequence). The V and J ends lost 10 bases and 5 bases respectively, with 15 bases between them.

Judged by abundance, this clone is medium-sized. The CDR3 coding sequence is TGCGCCAGCAGCCAAGTCGACCTTATCTCCTATAATTCACCCCTCCACTTT. This gives the protein CASSQVDLISYNSPLHF. The chain uses TRBV4-1 and TRBJ1-6; D not resolved. The CDR3 is 17 residues long. Germline V gene sequence: CDR1 MGHRA, CDR2 YSYEKL. The V and J ends lost 1 base and 0 bases respectively, with 10 bases between them.

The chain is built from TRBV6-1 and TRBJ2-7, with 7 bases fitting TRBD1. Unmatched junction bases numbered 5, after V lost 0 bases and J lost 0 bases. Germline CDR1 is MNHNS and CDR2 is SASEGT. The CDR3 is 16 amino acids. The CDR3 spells CASSEAVTGRSYEQYV. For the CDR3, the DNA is TGTGCCAGCAGTGAAGCTGTGACAGGGCGCTCCTACGAGCAGTACGTC.

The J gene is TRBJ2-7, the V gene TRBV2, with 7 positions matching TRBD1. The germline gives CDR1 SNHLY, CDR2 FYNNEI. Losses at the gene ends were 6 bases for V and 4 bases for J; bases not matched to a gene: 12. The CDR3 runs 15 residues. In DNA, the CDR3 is TGTGCCAGCAGGAGCACCGGGACAGCTTCTTACGAGCAGTACTTC. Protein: CASRSTGTASYEQYF.

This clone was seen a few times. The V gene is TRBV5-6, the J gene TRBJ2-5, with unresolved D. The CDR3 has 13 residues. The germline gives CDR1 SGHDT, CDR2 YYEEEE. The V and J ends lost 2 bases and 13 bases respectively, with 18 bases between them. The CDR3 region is CASSLSRSVVRYF. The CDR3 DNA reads TGTGCCAGCAGCTTATCTCGATCGGTGGTCCGGTACTTC.

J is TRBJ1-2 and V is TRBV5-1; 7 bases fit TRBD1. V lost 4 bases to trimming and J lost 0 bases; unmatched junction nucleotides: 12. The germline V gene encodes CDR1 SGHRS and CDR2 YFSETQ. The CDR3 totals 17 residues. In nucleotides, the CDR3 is TGCGCCAGCAGCAAGACGTATGGGACAGAAGCTAACTATGGCTACACCTTC. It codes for CASSKTYGTEANYGYTF.

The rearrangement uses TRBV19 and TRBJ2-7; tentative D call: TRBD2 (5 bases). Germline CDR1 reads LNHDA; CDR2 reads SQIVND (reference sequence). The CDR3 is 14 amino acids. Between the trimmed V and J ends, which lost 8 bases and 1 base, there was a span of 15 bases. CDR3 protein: CASRKDSLSYEQYF. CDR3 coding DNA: TGTGCCAGTCGAAAGGACTCGCTATCCTACGAGCAGTACTTC.

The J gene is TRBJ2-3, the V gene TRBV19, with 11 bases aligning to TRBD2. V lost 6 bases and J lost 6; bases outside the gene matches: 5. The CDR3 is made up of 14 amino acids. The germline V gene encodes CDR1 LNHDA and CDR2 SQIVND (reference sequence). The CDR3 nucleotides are TGTGCCAGTAGACTAGCGGGGGATGGGGATACGCAGTATTTT. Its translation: CASRLAGDGDTQYF.

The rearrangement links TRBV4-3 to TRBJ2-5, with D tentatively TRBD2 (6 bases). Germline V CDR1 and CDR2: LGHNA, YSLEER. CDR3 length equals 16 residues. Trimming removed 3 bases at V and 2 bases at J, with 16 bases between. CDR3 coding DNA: TGCGCCAGCAGCCATCAACTAGCTCTTCCACAAGAGACCCAGTACTTC. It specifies CASSHQLALPQETQYF.

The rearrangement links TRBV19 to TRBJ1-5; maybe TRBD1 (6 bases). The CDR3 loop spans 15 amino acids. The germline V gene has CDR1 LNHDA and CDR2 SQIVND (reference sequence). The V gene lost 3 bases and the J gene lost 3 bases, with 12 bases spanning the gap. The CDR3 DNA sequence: TGTGCCAGTAGTATCGGGGGGGCGTTCAATCAGCCCCAGCATTTT. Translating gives CASSIGGAFNQPQHF.

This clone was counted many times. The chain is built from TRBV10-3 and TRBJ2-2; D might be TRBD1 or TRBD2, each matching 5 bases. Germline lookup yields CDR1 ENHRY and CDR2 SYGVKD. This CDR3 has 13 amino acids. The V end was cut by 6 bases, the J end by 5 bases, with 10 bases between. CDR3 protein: CAIRWDATGELFF. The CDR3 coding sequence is TGTGCCATCAGATGGGACGCAACCGGGGAGCTGTTTTTT.

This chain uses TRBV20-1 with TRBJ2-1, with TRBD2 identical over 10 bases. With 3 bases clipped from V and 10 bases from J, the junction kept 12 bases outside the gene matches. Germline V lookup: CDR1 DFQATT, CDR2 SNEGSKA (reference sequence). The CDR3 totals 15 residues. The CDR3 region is CSASRAGGPGQEQFF. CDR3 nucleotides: TGCAGTGCTAGTCGAGCGGGGGGGCCGGGTCAGGAGCAGTTCTTC.

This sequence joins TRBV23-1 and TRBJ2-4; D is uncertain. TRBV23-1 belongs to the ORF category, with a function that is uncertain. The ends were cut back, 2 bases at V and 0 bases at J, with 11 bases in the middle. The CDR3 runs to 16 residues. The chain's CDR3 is CASSQRKNLAKNIQYF. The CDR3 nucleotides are TGCGCCAGCAGTCAAAGGAAAAATCTAGCCAAAAACATTCAGTACTTC.

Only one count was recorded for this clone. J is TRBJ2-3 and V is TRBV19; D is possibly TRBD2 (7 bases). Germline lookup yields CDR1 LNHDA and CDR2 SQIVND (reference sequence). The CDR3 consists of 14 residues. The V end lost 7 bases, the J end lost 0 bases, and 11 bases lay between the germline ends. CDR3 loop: CASIGGASTDTQYF. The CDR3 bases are TGTGCCAGTATTGGGGGGGCGAGCACAGATACGCAGTATTTT.